This TCR beta chain was sequenced for a study of blood T cell repertoires in COVID-19. Study-level background: Sources were T cells, B-cell-depleted T cells, or PBMCs; the material itself was cDNA or gDNA.

Trimming took off 3 bases at V and 0 bases at J, with 11 bases between the two ends. This CDR3 is 14 amino acids long. The germline V gene encodes CDR1 SQVTM and CDR2 ANQGSEA. TCRdb keeps only in-frame clones here, not all; method: immunoSEQ multiplex PCR. Of about 170,000 clones in the sample, just over 90% are singletons; the top ten hold roughly 5.3%. V gene TRBV29-1 combines with J gene TRBJ1-1; a possible D gene is TRBD1 (5 bases). The receptor comes from a young man with COVID-19, enrolled during active disease. Sequenced sample: peripheral blood. CDR3 loop: CSVDQGRMNTEAFF. DNA of the CDR3: TGCAGCGTTGATCAGGGTCGGATGAACACTGAAGCTTTCTTT.